The rows below give T cell receptor beta chains drawn from one sample of a study of beta chain features in type 1 diabetes. Data came from immunoSEQ multiplex PCR; TCRdb stores just in-frame clones and leaves some out. The sample shows around 250,000 clones, over 20% of them seen only once. Material for sequencing was naive CD4+ T cells from blood. These receptors were taken from a woman between 40 and 50 years old with type 1 diabetes. The CDR3 runs from the conserved cysteine through the conserved F or W. The order of the fields is clone size, D gene, V gene, J gene, CDR3 protein, CDR3 DNA. The D gene is left open where the match is weak. The size entry is marked missing in some rows and otherwise reads once, few, many or a size class.

few,.,TRBV9,TRBJ2-3,CASSVELGPLDTQYF,TGTGCCAGCAGCGTAGAGTTGGGCCCCTTGGATACGCAGTATTTT
.,.,TRBV15,TRBJ2-5,CATSRGGLPGAQETQYF,TGTGCCACCAGCAGAGGAGGGCTACCGGGAGCCCAAGAGACCCAGTACTTC
few,.,TRBV5-1,TRBJ2-7,CASSLTGGEQYF,TGCGCCAGCAGCTTGACAGGCGGCGAGCAGTACTTC
.,TRBD2,TRBV5-4,TRBJ2-3,CASSVGLSNTDTQYF,TGTGCCAGCAGCGTGGGACTATCGAACACAGATACGCAGTATTTT
.,TRBD1,TRBV9,TRBJ1-2,CASSVTGDYGYTF,TGTGCCAGCAGCGTCACAGGGGACTATGGCTACACCTTC
.,.,TRBV19,TRBJ2-7,CASSIFFVSGARYEQYF,TGTGCCAGTAGTATCTTCTTTGTTTCTGGGGCCCGCTACGAGCAGTACTTC
few,.,TRBV25-1,TRBJ2-1,CASTAGQGGWNEQFF,TGTGCCAGCACCGCCGGGCAGGGGGGTTGGAATGAGCAGTTCTTC
few,.,TRBV7-9,TRBJ2-3,CASSQGDTQYF,TGTGCCAGCAGCCAGGGGGATACGCAGTATTTT
few,.,TRBV28,TRBJ2-7,CASSTNRDRPYEQYF,TGTGCCAGCAGCACCAACAGGGATCGACCCTACGAGCAGTACTTC
.,TRBD2,TRBV14,TRBJ2-7,CASSRTSGYEQYF,TGTGCCAGCAGTCGGACTAGCGGTTACGAGCAGTACTTC
.,TRBD1,TRBV28,TRBJ1-1,CASITGGVNTEAFF,TGTGCCAGCATCACAGGGGGCGTGAACACTGAAGCTTTCTTT
few,.,TRBV25-1,TRBJ1-4,CASTGGSLGGEKLFF,TGTGCCAGCACGGGGGGCAGCCTCGGCGGTGAAAAACTGTTTTTT
few,TRBD2,TRBV5-4,TRBJ2-3,CASSLLAGGRPDTQYF,TGTGCCAGCAGCCTCTTAGCGGGGGGGCGTCCAGATACGCAGTATTTT
few,.,TRBV5-6,TRBJ2-7,CASNSDRFYEQYF,TGTGCCAGCAACTCGGACAGATTCTACGAGCAGTACTTC